This TCR beta chain emerged from a study of T cell repertoires in cytomegalovirus infection. Study context: Indicated by public TCR beta signatures were CMV infection and matching HLA type. Study-level findings and limits: The cumulative frequency of public TCR beta families distinguished individuals who carried CMV together with the relevant HLA. Dominating the ex vivo response were HLA-C-restricted CMV-specific TCR beta clonotypes.

The CDR3 length is 19 residues. Trimming shortened V by 5 bases and J by 3 bases, and 26 bases separated the two germline ends. Germline V gives CDR1 MNHEY, CDR2 SVGAGI. Of note for this clonotype: Antigen: not known.

In TCRdb, the reads were re-called with MiXCR into one record per CDR3 protein. The sample includes over 300,000 distinct CDR3 sequences, 17% of them seen just once. The TCR comes from a human donor in good health (CMV status not recorded). Some clones in this sample may be carry-over from other donors' samples. This chain links TRBV6-5 with TRBJ1-5; D may be TRBD1 (5 bases). The sample comprised PBMCs. The CDR3 DNA reads TGTGCCAGCAGTGAAGGGGCTAGTACCACAGCTCGCCCCAATCAGCCCCAGCATTTT. Amino acid sequence: CASSEGASTTARPNQPQHF.